These 21 T cell receptor beta chains originate from one sample sequenced in a study of shared clonotypes between healthy human individuals. TCRdb's table, derived via immunoSEQ multiplex PCR, lists solely in-frame clones and lacks some. The sample has millions of clones, roughly nine tenths seen once. Sequenced: naive CD4+ T cells sorted from blood. Subset given: CD45RA+ positively selected. These receptors were taken from a man younger than 35 in good health.

The chain has TRBV6-1 and TRBJ2-5; 10 bases agree with TRBD2. J was trimmed by 5 bases and V by 0 bases; bases with no gene match: 6. The CDR3 sequence is 16 residues long. Germline V CDR1 and CDR2: MNHNS, SASEGT. CDR3 residues: CASSEASGTSVETQYF. CDR3 DNA sequence: TGTGCCAGCAGTGAAGCTTCCGGGACTAGCGTGGAGACCCAGTACTTC.

V gene TRBV7-9 combines with J gene TRBJ1-1; maybe TRBD1 (5 bases). V was shortened by 5 bases and J by 1 base, with 14 bases between the two germline ends. CDR3 length equals 15 residues. From germline, CDR1 is SEHNR and CDR2 FQNEAQ (reference sequence). DNA of the CDR3: TGTGCCAGCAGCGGGCTGACAGTTAGGAACACTGAAGCTTTCTTT. Its protein product is CASSGLTVRNTEAFF.

In the case of this clone: The same CDR3 is also encoded by other DNA sequences in this sample. The genes are TRBV28 and TRBJ2-5; D unresolved. The germline V gene encodes CDR1 MDHEN and CDR2 SYDVKM. Trimming removed 4 bases from V and 1 base from J, with 4 bases in between. CDR3 length: 12 amino acids. The CDR3 DNA reads as TGTGCCAGCAGTTGGGTCCAAGAGACCCAGTACTTC. Translating it yields CASSWVQETQYF.

The genes are TRBV5-6 and TRBJ1-2; TRBD1 aligns across 7 bases. The J segment lost 7 bases and the V segment lost 2 bases, leaving 8 bases of the junction unmatched. The germline V gene encodes CDR1 SGHDT and CDR2 YYEEEE. This CDR3 region has 14 residues. As DNA, the CDR3 is TGTGCCAGCAGCTTTCAACAGGGGCTGGGTGGCTACACCTTC. Translating it yields CASSFQQGLGGYTF. The full variable domain, rest sourced from reference TRBV5-6 and TRBJ1-2, is DAGVTQSPTHLIKTRGQQVTLRCSPKSGHDTVSWYQQALGQGPQFIFQYYEEEERQRGNFPDRFSGHQFPNYSSELNVNALLLGDSALYLCASSFQQGLGGYTFGSGTRLTVV.

CDR3 protein: CASSQRPLGGSAIISYNEQFF. The DNA of the CDR3 is TGCGCCAGCAGCCAGCGGCCCCTAGGCGGGAGCGCTATCATATCCTACAATGAGCAGTTCTTC. The V call is TRBV4-3, the J call TRBJ2-1, with 7 bases fitting TRBD2. Germline CDR1 and CDR2: LGHNA and YSLEER. Trimming removed 3 bases from V and 1 base from J; junction bases left unmatched: 21. This CDR3 region has 21 residues.

CDR3 region: CASSLEPGAVNEQFF. In nucleotides, the CDR3 is TGCGCCAGCAGCTTGGAGCCAGGGGCAGTCAATGAGCAGTTCTTC. The chain recombines TRBV5-1 with TRBJ2-1, with D tentatively TRBD1 (6 bases). The CDR3 spans 15 residues. V dropped 0 bases and J dropped 6 bases, with 13 bases sitting between them. Per the germline V gene, CDR1 is SGHRS and CDR2 is YFSETQ.

The rearrangement joins TRBV18 to TRBJ2-5; perhaps TRBD2 as D (5 bases). The germline V gene encodes CDR1 KGHSH and CDR2 LQKENI. CDR3 size: 14 residues. V was clipped by 3 bases and J by 4 bases, with 12 bases between them. The CDR3 nucleotides are TGTGCCAGCTCACCTCTAGCCATGGCAGAGACCCAGTACTTC. Its translation: CASSPLAMAETQYF.

The V and J genes are TRBV29-1 and TRBJ1-2; D not certain. Trimming stripped 4 bases from V and 8 bases from J, with 17 bases between. CDR1 and CDR2 (germline): SQVTM, ANQGSEA. The CDR3 has 13 amino acids. In DNA, the CDR3 is TGCAGCGTTGGGACCCGGGCCACGCGGGGCTACACCTTC. The encoded protein is CSVGTRATRGYTF.

This clone was seen a few times. Other DNA sequences within the sample encode an identical CDR3. CDR3 residues: CAISASSYEQYF. CDR3 sequence (DNA): TGTGCCATCAGTGCCTCCTCCTACGAGCAGTACTTC. The chain uses TRBV10-3 and TRBJ2-7; D unresolved. This CDR3 contains 12 residues. V lost 4 bases, J lost 0 bases, and 4 bases lay in between. CDR1 ENHRY and CDR2 SYGVKD come from the germline V gene.

V usage is TRBV9 and J usage is TRBJ1-2; D is possibly TRBD1 (5 bases). This CDR3 is built from 15 residues. V lost 0 bases to trimming and J lost 4 bases, with 13 bases between them. The V gene's germline CDR1 is SGDLS and CDR2 YYNGEE. In DNA form, the CDR3 reads TGTGCCAGCAGCGTAGCTACCTCGGGGCTCTATGGCTACACCTTC. It translates to CASSVATSGLYGYTF.

J is TRBJ2-7 and V is TRBV5-4, with D possibly being TRBD2 (6 bases). CDR3 length: 14 amino acids. V shed 6 bases and J shed 6 bases, with 19 bases lying between them. Germline-derived CDR1 and CDR2 are SGHNT and YYREEE (reference sequence). The DNA of the CDR3 is TGTGCCAGCACCCATCAGGGTTTGGGGGGCGAGCAGTACTTC. This codes for CASTHQGLGGEQYF.

This rearrangement joins TRBV21-1 to TRBJ2-1. TRBV21-1 is tagged as a pseudogene. This CDR3 is 14 amino acids long. The CDR3 region is CASSKADSYNEQFF. The CDR3 DNA is TGTGCCAGCAGCAAAGCGGACTCCTACAATGAGCAGTTCTTC.

This clone has a handful of counts. CDR3 nucleotides: TGTGCCAGCAGTGACCAGGGTATCCAGCCCCAGCATTTT. Its protein is CASSDQGIQPQHF. This chain uses TRBV2 with TRBJ1-5; tentative D call: TRBD1 (5 bases). V lost 3 bases to trimming and J lost 7 bases, with 10 bases between them. This CDR3 region has 13 residues. Germline CDR1 SNHLY, CDR2 FYNNEI.

As to this clone: Other DNA sequences from this sample encode an identical CDR3 as well. V and J are TRBV18 and TRBJ2-3; D gene ambiguous. Trimming left V 0 bases short and J 6 bases short, with 4 bases between. Germline CDR1 and CDR2: KGHSH and LQKENI. The CDR3 runs 12 residues. This chain's CDR3 is CASSPPRDTQYF. In DNA, the CDR3 is TGTGCCAGCTCACCACCGAGGGATACGCAGTATTTT.

This clone was seen more than once but under ten times. The V gene is TRBV27, the J gene TRBJ1-2; 11 positions agree with TRBD1. CDR3 length: 15 amino acids. Germline assignment: CDR1 MNHEY and CDR2 SMNVEV (reference sequence). V shed 5 bases and J 4 bases; nucleotides not matched to a gene: 6. The CDR3 DNA is TGTGCCAGCAGTGCCTCCGGGACAGGGGGCTATGGCTACACCTTC. As protein: CASSASGTGGYGYTF.

The chain has TRBV7-2 and TRBJ1-6; D may be TRBD1 (6 bases). The germline V gene encodes CDR1 SGHTA and CDR2 FQGNSA. This CDR3 comprises 17 residues. V was cut by 1 base and J by 6 bases, with 16 bases left in between. The chain's CDR3 is CASSLGGGQGPNSPLHF. For the CDR3, the DNA is TGTGCCAGCAGCTTAGGGGGGGGTCAGGGGCCTAATTCACCCCTCCACTTT.

There are a few counts of this clone. Other DNA sequences of this sample code for an identical CDR3. The chain has TRBV12-5 and TRBJ2-5, with unresolved D. The CDR3 is 11 amino acids. Looked up from germline, CDR1 is LGHNT and CDR2 is FRNRAP. The V end lost 3 bases, the J end lost 5 bases, and 4 bases lay between the germline ends. The CDR3 nucleotides read TGTGCTAGTGGTTTTCGGGAGACCCAGTACTTC. This sequence encodes CASGFRETQYF.

V gene TRBV18 combines with J gene TRBJ1-4, with a tentative D call TRBD1 (5 bases). V lost 4 bases and J 7 bases, leaving 10 bases between the germline ends. This CDR3 region has 13 residues. The germline V gene encodes CDR1 KGHSH and CDR2 LQKENI. The CDR3 sequence: CASSLRVIEKLFF. CDR3 nucleotides: TGTGCCAGCTCACTCAGGGTGATTGAAAAACTGTTTTTT.

This chain links TRBV7-8 with TRBJ2-7; 10 positions match TRBD2. The CDR3 is 19 residues long. Per germline, CDR1 SGHVS and CDR2 FQNEAQ. Unmatched junction bases numbered 16, after V lost 3 bases and J lost 2 bases. The CDR3 sequence is CASSLTLRLAGVRTYEQYF. DNA for the CDR3: TGTGCCAGCAGCTTGACTTTGAGGCTAGCGGGAGTCCGGACCTACGAGCAGTACTTC.

This chain uses TRBV5-1 with TRBJ1-4, with D perhaps TRBD1 (5 bases). Trimming left V 4 bases short and J 2 bases short, with 15 bases between. This CDR3 region has 16 residues. From germline, CDR1 is SGHRS and CDR2 YFSETQ. This chain's CDR3 is CASSLLGGTTNEKLFF. The CDR3 DNA reads as TGCGCCAGCAGCCTCCTCGGGGGGACGACTAATGAAAAACTGTTTTTT.

The chain couples TRBV2 to TRBJ1-5; no reliable D call. V was trimmed by 7 bases and J by 0 bases, leaving 13 bases between them. The germline V gene has CDR1 SNHLY and CDR2 FYNNEI. CDR3 size: 15 residues. The DNA for the CDR3 is TGTGCCAGCAAGCAAGCGAGCCATAGCAATCAGCCCCAGCATTTT. Translating gives CASKQASHSNQPQHF.